A selection of T cell receptor beta chains follows, all from one sample in a study of early T cells in non-severe SARS-CoV-2 infection. TCRdb ran MiXCR on the 5' RACE reads and lists one entry per CDR3 protein. The repertoire includes some 38,000 distinct CDR3 sequences, 5.3% of them detected once, and 25% to 30% sits in the top ten. What was sequenced was whole blood. These receptors all stem from an adult who was a healthcare worker with PCR-confirmed SARS-CoV-2 infection or an uninfected control (not recorded which). Both conserved end residues are part of each CDR3. A D gene is named only where the DNA matches it firmly. Only some rows state a clone size, as once, few, many or a class for expanded clones.

CASSAPGHRISTDTQYF	TGTGCCAGCAGTGCTCCGGGACACCGGATTAGCACAGATACGCAGTATTTT	TRBJ2-3	-	few	TRBV6-2/TRBV6-3
CASSRQGSVYEQYF	TGTGCCAGTAGTAGACAGGGAAGCGTCTACGAGCAGTACTTC	TRBJ2-7	TRBD1	-	TRBV19
CASRVSENTAKNIQYF	TGTGCCAGCAGGGTTAGTGAGAATACAGCCAAAAACATTCAGTACTTC	TRBJ2-4	-	many	TRBV2
CATSREQDSTYEQYF	TGTGCCACCAGCAGAGAACAGGACAGCACCTACGAGCAGTACTTC	TRBJ2-7	-	many	TRBV15
CASTPTGQGFYEQYF	TGTGCCAGCACTCCCACGGGACAGGGGTTCTACGAGCAGTACTTC	TRBJ2-7	-	many	TRBV21-1
CSARPRTGSYNEQFF	TGCAGTGCTAGGCCCCGGACCGGATCCTACAATGAGCAGTTCTTC	TRBJ2-1	-	many	TRBV20-1
CASGLGLPTMMQFF	TGTGCCAGCGGCCTGGGACTACCTACAATGATGCAGTTCTTC	TRBJ2-1	TRBD2	many	TRBV6-1
CASSSRGEQSTDTQYF	TGTGCCAGCTCGAGCCGGGGGGAGCAGAGCACAGATACGCAGTATTTT	TRBJ2-3	TRBD2	few	TRBV18
CASSRIQEDEKLFF	TGTGCCAGCAGCCGAATACAGGAGGATGAAAAACTGTTTTTT	TRBJ1-4	-	many	TRBV7-2
CAWSVGQGGYEKLFF	TGTGCCTGGAGTGTCGGCCAAGGGGGGTATGAAAAACTGTTTTTT	TRBJ1-4	-	many	TRBV30
CASSSTGFYGYTF	TGTGCCAGCAGTTCGACAGGGTTCTATGGCTACACCTTC	TRBJ1-2	TRBD1	many	TRBV12-3/TRBV12-4
CASSLEGSHSGANVLTF	TGTGCCAGCAGTTTAGAAGGATCTCACTCTGGGGCCAACGTCCTGACTTTC	TRBJ2-6	-	many	TRBV12-3/TRBV12-4
CASSFQGGETQYF	TGTGCCAGCAGTTTCCAAGGCGGGGAGACCCAGTACTTC	TRBJ2-5	-	few	TRBV12-3/TRBV12-4
CASSGRSGISYEQYF	TGTGCCAGCAGTGGAAGGAGCGGTATCTCCTACGAGCAGTACTTC	TRBJ2-7	-	many	TRBV2
CASSDRRRGLLVGSYNEQFF	TGTGCCAGCAGCGATCGAAGAAGAGGCCTCCTTGTTGGGTCCTACAATGAGCAGTTCTTC	TRBJ2-1	-	-	TRBV11-2
CASSLLSRTDTQYF	TGTGCCAGCAGCCTCCTTTCCCGCACAGATACGCAGTATTTT	TRBJ2-3	-	many	TRBV7-9
CASSPFPKMMGLAGVEQYF	TGTGCCAGCAGCCCCTTCCCCAAAATGATGGGACTAGCGGGAGTAGAGCAGTACTTC	TRBJ2-7	TRBD2	many	TRBV7-3
CAISVWGGQVVSYEQYF	TGTGCCATCAGTGTCTGGGGGGGACAGGTCGTCTCCTACGAGCAGTACTTC	TRBJ2-7	-	many	TRBV10-3
CASSLRSRQGWDTQYF	TGTGCCAGCAGCTTAAGGTCGAGGCAGGGTTGGGATACGCAGTATTTT	TRBJ2-3	-	-	TRBV11-2
CASSLDRRNTEAFF	TGTGCCAGCAGCTTGGACAGGAGGAACACTGAAGCTTTCTTT	TRBJ1-1	TRBD1	few	TRBV11-2